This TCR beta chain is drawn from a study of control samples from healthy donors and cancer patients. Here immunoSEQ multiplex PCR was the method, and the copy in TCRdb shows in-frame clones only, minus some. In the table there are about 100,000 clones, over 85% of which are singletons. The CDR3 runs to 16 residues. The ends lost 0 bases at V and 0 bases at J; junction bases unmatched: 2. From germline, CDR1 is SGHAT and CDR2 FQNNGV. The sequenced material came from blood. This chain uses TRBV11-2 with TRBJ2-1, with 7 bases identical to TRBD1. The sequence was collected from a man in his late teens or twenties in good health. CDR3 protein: CASSLDGTVSYNEQFF. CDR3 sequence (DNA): TGTGCCAGCAGCTTAGACGGGACAGTCTCCTACAATGAGCAGTTCTTC.